This T cell receptor (beta chain) was captured in a study of shared clonotypes between healthy human individuals. Study-wide findings and caveats: The sharing of 4% to 5.5% of naive CD4 clonotypes was seen across a few donors.

In the case of this clone: The antigen is undetermined.

Across several immunoSEQ plates, the genomic DNA of each subset was split evenly. Assay used: immunoSEQ multiplex PCR; TCRdb lists only in-frame clones, some missing. Altogether about 1.1 million clones are present, around 77% being singletons, with the ten largest covering 0.89%. CDR1 is SGHRS, CDR2 YFSETQ, per germline. CDR3 size: 15 residues. The V gene lost 4 bases and the J gene lost 5 bases, with 15 bases spanning the gap. The rearrangement joins TRBV5-1 to TRBJ1-4, with D perhaps TRBD1 (6 bases). Sequencing used memory CD4+ T cells from PBMCs. The subset here: CD45RA-negative fraction. This TCR came from a man in his late teens or twenties in good health. Some clones in this sample may be carry-over from other donors' samples. CDR3 in amino acids: CASSPGGQPNEKLFF. The CDR3 bases are TGCGCCAGCAGCCCGGGGGGGCAGCCGAATGAAAAACTGTTTTTT. The variable domain in full, completed from reference TRBV5-1 and TRBJ1-4, reads KAGVTQTPRYLIKTRGQQVTLSCSPISGHRSVSWYQQTPGQGLQFLFEYFSETQRNKGNFPGRFSGRQFSNSRSEMNVSTLELGDSALYLCASSPGGQPNEKLFFGSGTQLSVL.